A single TCR beta chain is shown here with its context. Its antigen is unknown. Within one base of it there is no much larger clone, and no base qualities were kept. These data come from a study of control samples from healthy donors and cancer patients (dated by TCRdb to about 2020). The protocol used for the library was the immunoSEQ multiplex PCR assay. TCRdb provides this immuneACCESS table in a form limited to in-frame rearrangements. Some clones are lacking; in checked studies, under half of them reflect an unresolved V gene, and why the rest are absent is not known. Here the sample has around 130,000 clones; about 88% occur a single time. The ten most abundant clones make up approximately 3.2% of the sample. The CDR3 sequence holds 13 residues, the cysteine and phenylalanine included. The sequence is cut down to CDR3 DNA, 39 bases in frame from base 1. V drops 2 bases and J drops 4 bases, leaving 7 bases in between. CDR1 and CDR2 (KGHSH, LQKENI) derive from the germline V gene.

This TCR derives from a man in his fifties in good health. The chain is assembled from TRBV18 and TRBJ2-3; the D gene cannot be resolved reliably. Material for sequencing was blood. The CDR3 is CASSPGSPDTQYF. The DNA reads as follows: TGTGCCAGCTCACCAGGGTCTCCAGATACGCAGTATTTT.